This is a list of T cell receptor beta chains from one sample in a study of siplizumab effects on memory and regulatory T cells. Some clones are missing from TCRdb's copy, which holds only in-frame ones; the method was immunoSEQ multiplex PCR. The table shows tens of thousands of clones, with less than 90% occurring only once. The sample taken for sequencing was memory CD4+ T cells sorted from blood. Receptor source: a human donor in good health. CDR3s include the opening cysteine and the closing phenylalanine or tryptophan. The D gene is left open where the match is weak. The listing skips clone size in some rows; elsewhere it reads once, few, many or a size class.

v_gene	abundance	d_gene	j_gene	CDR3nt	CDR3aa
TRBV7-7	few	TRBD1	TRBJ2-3	TGTGCCAGCAGCGCGCTAACAGGGGGAGGTACAGATACGCAGTATTTT	CASSALTGGGTDTQYF
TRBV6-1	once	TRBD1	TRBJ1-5	TGTGCCAGCAGTGAATCCTTCAGGGGGAATCAGCCCCAGCATTTT	CASSESFRGNQPQHF
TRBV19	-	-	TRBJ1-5	TGTGCCAGTAGTAAGGGGCGCCAGGATCAGCCCCAGCATTTT	CASSKGRQDQPQHF
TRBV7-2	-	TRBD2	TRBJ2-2	TGTGCCAGCAGCACTAGCGGGGGGGCCGGAATCGGGGAGCTGTTTTTT	CASSTSGGAGIGELFF
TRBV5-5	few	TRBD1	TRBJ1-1	TGTGCCAGCAGCTTAGGGGACAGGGCGGGGGTCACTGAAGCTTTCTTT	CASSLGDRAGVTEAFF
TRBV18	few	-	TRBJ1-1	TGTGCCAGCTCACCACCGTCGACGGGCACTGAAGCTTTCTTT	CASSPPSTGTEAFF
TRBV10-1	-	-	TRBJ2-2	TGCGCCAGCATGTCCCCATTCACCGGGGAGCTGTTTTTT	CASMSPFTGELFF
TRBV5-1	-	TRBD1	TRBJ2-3	TGCGCCAGCAGCTTATTACAGGGGTTAAGTACGCAGTATTTT	CASSLLQGLSTQYF
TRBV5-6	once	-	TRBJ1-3	TGTGCCACCCTGCGGCGTGGCCCTGGAAACACCATATATTTT	CATLRRGPGNTIYF
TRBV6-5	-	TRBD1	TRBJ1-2	TGTGCCAGCAGTTACTCCGGGACAGACGGCTACACCTTC	CASSYSGTDGYTF
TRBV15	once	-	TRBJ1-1	TGTGCCACCAGGGGGGCTGAGAACACTGAAGCTTTCTTT	CATRGAENTEAFF
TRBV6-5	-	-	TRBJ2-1	TGTGCCAGCAGTCGCAGGGTCCCCAGCAATGAGCAGTTCTTC	CASSRRVPSNEQFF
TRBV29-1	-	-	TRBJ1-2	TGCAGCGCCTCGGGGCAGACGGACTATGGCTACACCTTC	CSASGQTDYGYTF
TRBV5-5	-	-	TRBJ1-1	TGTGCCAGCAGCGCGGTGGGGCGACCAACCGAAGCTTTCTTT	CASSAVGRPTEAFF
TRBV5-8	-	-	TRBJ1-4	TGTGCCAGCAGCTTAGGTGGTCAAGAAAAACTGTTTTTT	CASSLGGQEKLFF
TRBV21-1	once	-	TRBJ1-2	TGTGCCAGCAGCAAAGGGGACAGGGGATTTGGTGGCTACACCTTC	CASSKGDRGFGGYTF
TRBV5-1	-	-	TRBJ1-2	TGCGCCAGCAGCCGTGACAGGAGCGGTTCGTTGAGCTACACCTTC	CASSRDRSGSLSYTF
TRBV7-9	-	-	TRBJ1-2	TGTGCCAGCAGCTTAGAGGGTCGGTATGGCTACACCTTC	CASSLEGRYGYTF
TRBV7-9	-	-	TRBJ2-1	TGTGCCAGCAGCTTTGAGGGGAGGAGTGACAATGAGCAGTTCTTC	CASSFEGRSDNEQFF
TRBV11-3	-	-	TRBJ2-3	TGTGCCAGCAGCTTCAGGGGCGATACGCAGTATTTT	CASSFRGDTQYF
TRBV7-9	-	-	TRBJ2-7	TGTGCCAGCAGCCCTTGGCAGGGTGGTTACGAGCAGTACTTC	CASSPWQGGYEQYF
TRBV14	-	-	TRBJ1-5	TGTGCCAGCAGCCAGGAATCCTGGGGAGCCCAGCATTTT	CASSQESWGAQHF
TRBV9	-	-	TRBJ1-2	TGTGCCAGCAGCGTAGACCAGGGATTCCTTGGCTACACCTTC	CASSVDQGFLGYTF
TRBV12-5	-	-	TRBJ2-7	TGTGCTAGTGGTTTCCCCAGGGTCCCTAACTACGAGCAGTACTTC	CASGFPRVPNYEQYF
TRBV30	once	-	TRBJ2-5	TGTGCCTGGAGTGGGGGGACAAAAGGGGAGACCCAGTACTTC	CAWSGGTKGETQYF
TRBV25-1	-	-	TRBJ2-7	TGTGCCAGCAGTGCAGTGCACGAGCAGTACTTC	CASSAVHEQYF
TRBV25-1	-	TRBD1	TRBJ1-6	TGTGCCAGCAGTGGGAGACAGGGTCTATTTTCACCCCTCCACTTT	CASSGRQGLFSPLHF
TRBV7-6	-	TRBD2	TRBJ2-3	TGTGCCAGCAGCTTGAGACTAGCGACAGATACGCAGTATTTT	CASSLRLATDTQYF
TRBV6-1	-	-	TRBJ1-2	TGTGCCACCCGCCCAGCTAACTATGGCTACACCTTC	CATRPANYGYTF
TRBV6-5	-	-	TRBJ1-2	TGTGCCAGCAGTCCAACAGGGAATGGCTACACCTTC	CASSPTGNGYTF
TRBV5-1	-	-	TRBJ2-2	TGCGCCAGCAGCTTGACGGCACATGGGTCCGGGGAGCTGTTTTTT	CASSLTAHGSGELFF
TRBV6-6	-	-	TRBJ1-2	TGTGCCAGCACCTCAACAGGGTACGCGATTGGCTACACCTTC	CASTSTGYAIGYTF
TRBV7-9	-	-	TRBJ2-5	TGTGCCAGCAGCTCAACCGGCGGGACCCAGTACTTC	CASSSTGGTQYF
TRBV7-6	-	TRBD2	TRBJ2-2	TGTGCCAGCAGCTCGCTAGCGGGGGGGCCCGGGGAGCTGTTTTTT	CASSSLAGGPGELFF
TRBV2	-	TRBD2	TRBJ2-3	TGTGCCAGCAGTGCTCTAGCGGGAGGGCCTTTAACAGATACGCAGTATTTT	CASSALAGGPLTDTQYF
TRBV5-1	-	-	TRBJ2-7	TGCGCCAGCAGCTTGGATGGGCCCTACGAGCAGTACTTC	CASSLDGPYEQYF
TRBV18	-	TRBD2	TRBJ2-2	TGTGCCAGCTCGCCAGCGGGGAGGAACACCGGGGAGCTGTTTTTT	CASSPAGRNTGELFF
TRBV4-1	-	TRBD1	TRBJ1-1	TGCGCCAGCCGAATCAGTCCCTCGGGACAGAAAGCTTTCTTT	CASRISPSGQKAFF
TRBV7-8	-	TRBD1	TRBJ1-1	TGTGCCAGCAGCTTAGACAGGGGGAACACTGAAGCTTTCTTT	CASSLDRGNTEAFF
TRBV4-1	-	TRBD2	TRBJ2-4	TGCGCCAGCAGCCAAGTCTCGGGGGGGGTAGCCAAAAACATTCAGTACTTC	CASSQVSGGVAKNIQYF
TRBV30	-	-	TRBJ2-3	TGTGCCTGGAGTCCCAACCGGCCTACGCAGTATTTT	CAWSPNRPTQYF